This TCR beta chain was retrieved from a study of T cells after yellow fever vaccination. Study-level findings and limits: Clones that expanded after primary vaccination mostly reappeared after the booster (just under 98% CD4, 75% to 90% CD8). Weaker overall was a secondary response that nonetheless peaked faster, on day 5 versus 15.

This clonotype was counted between two and nine times. Its antigen remains unknown. 5'RACE template switching generated TCR cDNA, adding a universal primer site and UMIs. TCRdb independently ran MiXCR on the 5' RACE reads; one entry per CDR3 protein. The sample has a few hundred thousand distinct CDR3 sequences, 8.7% seen once; the top ten hold approximately 18%. The specimen was PBMCs, collected on the day of the first yellow fever vaccination. The receptor's source is a young man who received the YFV17D yellow fever vaccine.

CDR3 nucleotide sequence: TGTGCCAGCAGTTTAGACGGCAGATATAGCAATCAGCCCCAGCATTTT. The encoded protein is CASSLDGRYSNQPQHF. J is TRBJ1-5 and V is TRBV12-3 or TRBV12-4; no firm D call. The ends were cut back, 1 base at V and 0 bases at J, with 10 bases in the middle. The CDR3 is 16 amino acids.